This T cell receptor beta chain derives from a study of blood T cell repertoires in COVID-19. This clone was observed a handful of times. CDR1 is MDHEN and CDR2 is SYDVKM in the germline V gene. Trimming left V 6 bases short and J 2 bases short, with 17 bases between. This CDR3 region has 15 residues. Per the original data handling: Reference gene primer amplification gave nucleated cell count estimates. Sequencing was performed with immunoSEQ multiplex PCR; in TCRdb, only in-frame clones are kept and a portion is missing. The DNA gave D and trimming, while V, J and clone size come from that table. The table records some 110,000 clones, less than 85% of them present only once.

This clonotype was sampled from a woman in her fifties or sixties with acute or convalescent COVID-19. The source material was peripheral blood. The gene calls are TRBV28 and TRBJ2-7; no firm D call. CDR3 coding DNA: TGTGCCAGCAGGCCCGGTTTCGTGGTAGCCTACGAGCAGTACTTC. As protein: CASRPGFVVAYEQYF.